This T cell receptor beta chain was sequenced during a study of T cell responses to AZD1222 COVID-19 vaccine. A word on this clone: Antigen unknown.

The analysis combined second doses at about 4 or about 12 weeks. Produced via immunoSEQ multiplex PCR; TCRdb's table is partial and in-frame only. The table shows approximately 200,000 clones, with just over 90% occurring only once. Findings and limits, study-wide: Spike-specific TCR depth and breadth grew after two AZD1222 doses. It should be noted that donors were predominantly white British and more often female, and clonal diversity was possibly underestimated. AZD1222 recipients seropositive at baseline numbered only 6 or 7.

Trimming cost V 0 bases and J 5 bases, with 9 bases left between them. Germline assignment: CDR1 SEHNR and CDR2 FQNEAQ (reference sequence). CDR3 length: 14 amino acids. This material consisted of peripheral blood, taken 28 days after the second AZD1222 dose. J is TRBJ2-3 and V is TRBV7-9; maybe TRBD2 (6 bases). This receptor was obtained from an adult who received the AZD1222 COVID-19 vaccine. The chain's CDR3 is CASSLAGGKDTQYF. CDR3 in DNA: TGTGCCAGCAGCTTAGCGGGCGGGAAAGATACGCAGTATTTT.